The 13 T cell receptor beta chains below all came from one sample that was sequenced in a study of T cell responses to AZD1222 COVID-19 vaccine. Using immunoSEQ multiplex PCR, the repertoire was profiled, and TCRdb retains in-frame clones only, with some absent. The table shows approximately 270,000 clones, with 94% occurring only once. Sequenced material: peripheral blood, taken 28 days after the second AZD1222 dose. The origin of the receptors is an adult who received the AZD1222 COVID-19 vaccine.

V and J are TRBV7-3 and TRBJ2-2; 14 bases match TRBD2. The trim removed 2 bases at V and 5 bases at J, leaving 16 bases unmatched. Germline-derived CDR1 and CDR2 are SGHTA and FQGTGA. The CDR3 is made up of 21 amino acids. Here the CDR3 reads CASSLVPPSGTSGRFTGELFF. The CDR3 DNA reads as TGTGCCAGCAGCTTAGTCCCCCCCTCCGGGACTAGCGGGAGATTTACCGGGGAGCTGTTTTTT.

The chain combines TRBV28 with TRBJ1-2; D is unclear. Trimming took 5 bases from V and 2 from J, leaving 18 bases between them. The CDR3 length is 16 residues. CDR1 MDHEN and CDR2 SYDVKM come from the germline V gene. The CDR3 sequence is CASSPWASGENYGYTF. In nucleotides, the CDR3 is TGTGCCAGCAGTCCTTGGGCGAGCGGGGAAAACTATGGCTACACCTTC.

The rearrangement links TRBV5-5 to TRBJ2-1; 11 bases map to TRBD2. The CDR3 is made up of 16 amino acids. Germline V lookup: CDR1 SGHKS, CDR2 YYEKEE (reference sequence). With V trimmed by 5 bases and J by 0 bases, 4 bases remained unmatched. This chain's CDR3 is CASSPLAGGSYNEQFF. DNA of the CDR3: TGTGCCAGCAGTCCTCTAGCGGGAGGCTCCTACAATGAGCAGTTCTTC.

CDR3: CASSPRTGEWPQHF. For the CDR3, the DNA is TGTGCCAGCAGTCCTCGAACAGGGGAGTGGCCCCAGCATTTT. The chain recombines TRBV27 with TRBJ1-5; 7 bases match TRBD1. V trimming: 5 bases; J trimming: 9 bases; junction bases outside the gene matches: 10. This CDR3 is built from 14 residues. Per the germline V gene, CDR1 is MNHEY and CDR2 is SMNVEV (reference sequence).

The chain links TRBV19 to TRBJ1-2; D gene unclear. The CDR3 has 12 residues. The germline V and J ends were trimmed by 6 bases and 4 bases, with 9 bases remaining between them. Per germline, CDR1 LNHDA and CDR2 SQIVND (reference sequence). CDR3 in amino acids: CASSAARYGYTF. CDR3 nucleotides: TGTGCCAGTAGCGCCGCCCGCTATGGCTACACCTTC.

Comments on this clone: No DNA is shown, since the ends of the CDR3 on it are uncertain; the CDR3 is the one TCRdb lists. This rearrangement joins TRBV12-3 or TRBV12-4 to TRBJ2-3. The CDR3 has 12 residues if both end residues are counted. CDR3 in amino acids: CASSFGIGSPLF.

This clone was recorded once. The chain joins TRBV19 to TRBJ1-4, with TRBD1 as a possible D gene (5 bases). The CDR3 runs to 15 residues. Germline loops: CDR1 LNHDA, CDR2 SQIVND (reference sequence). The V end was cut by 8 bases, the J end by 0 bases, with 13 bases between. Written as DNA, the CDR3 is TGTGCCAGTGGGGAAGACAGTTCAACTAATGAAAAACTGTTTTTT. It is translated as CASGEDSSTNEKLFF.

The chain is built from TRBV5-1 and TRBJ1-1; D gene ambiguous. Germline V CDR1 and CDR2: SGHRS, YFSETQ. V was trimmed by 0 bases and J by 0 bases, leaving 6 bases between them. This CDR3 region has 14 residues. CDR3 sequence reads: CASSLDGMNTEAFF. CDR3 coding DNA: TGCGCCAGCAGCTTGGATGGGATGAACACTGAAGCTTTCTTT.

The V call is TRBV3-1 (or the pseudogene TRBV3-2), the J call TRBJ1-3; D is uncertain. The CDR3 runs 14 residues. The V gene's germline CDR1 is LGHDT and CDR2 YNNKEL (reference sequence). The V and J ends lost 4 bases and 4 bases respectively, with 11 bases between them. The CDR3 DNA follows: TGTGCCAGCAGCCTGACCCACCGGGGAAACACCATATATTTT. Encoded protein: CASSLTHRGNTIYF.

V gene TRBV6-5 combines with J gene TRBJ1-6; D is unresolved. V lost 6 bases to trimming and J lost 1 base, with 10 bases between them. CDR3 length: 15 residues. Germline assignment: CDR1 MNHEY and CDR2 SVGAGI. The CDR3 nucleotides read TGTGCCAGCAGCCACGGAGGGTCCTATAATTCACCCCTCCACTTT. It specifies CASSHGGSYNSPLHF.

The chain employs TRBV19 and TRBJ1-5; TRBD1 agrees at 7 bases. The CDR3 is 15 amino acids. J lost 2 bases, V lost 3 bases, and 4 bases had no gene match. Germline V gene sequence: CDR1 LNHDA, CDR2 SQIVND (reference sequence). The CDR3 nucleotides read TGTGCCAGTAGTATCCAGACAGGGCGCAATCAGCCCCAGCATTTT. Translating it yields CASSIQTGRNQPQHF. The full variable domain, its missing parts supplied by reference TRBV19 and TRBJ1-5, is DGGITQSPKYLFRKEGQNVTLSCEQNLNHDAMYWYRQDPGQGLRLIYYSQIVNDFQKGDIAEGYSVSREKKESFPLTVTSAQKNPTAFYLCASSIQTGRNQPQHFGDGTRLSIL.

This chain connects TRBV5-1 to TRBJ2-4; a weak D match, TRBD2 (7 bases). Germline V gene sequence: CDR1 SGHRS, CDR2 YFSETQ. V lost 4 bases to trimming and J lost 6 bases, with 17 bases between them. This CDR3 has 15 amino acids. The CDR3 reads CASSLPEGGANIQYF. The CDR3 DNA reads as TGCGCCAGCAGCCTGCCCGAGGGGGGGGCAAACATTCAGTACTTC.

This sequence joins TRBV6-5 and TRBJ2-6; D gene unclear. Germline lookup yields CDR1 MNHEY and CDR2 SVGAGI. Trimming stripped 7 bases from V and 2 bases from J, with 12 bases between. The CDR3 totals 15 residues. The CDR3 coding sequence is TGTGCCAGCACTACTCGGTTAACTGGGGCCAACGTCCTGACTTTC. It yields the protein CASTTRLTGANVLTF.